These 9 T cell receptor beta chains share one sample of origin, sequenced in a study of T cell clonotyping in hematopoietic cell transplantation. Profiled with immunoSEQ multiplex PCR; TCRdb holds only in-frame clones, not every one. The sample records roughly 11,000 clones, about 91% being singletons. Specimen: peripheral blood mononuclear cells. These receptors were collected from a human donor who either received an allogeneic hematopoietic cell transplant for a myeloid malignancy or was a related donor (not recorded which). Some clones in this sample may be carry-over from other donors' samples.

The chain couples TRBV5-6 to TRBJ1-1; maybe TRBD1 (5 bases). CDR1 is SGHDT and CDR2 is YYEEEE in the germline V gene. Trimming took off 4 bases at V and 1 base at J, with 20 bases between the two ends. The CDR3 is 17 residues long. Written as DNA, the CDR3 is TGTGCCAGCAGCCGCACGTCCACGGGGGTCTGGAACACTGAAGCTTTCTTT. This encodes CASSRTSTGVWNTEAFF.

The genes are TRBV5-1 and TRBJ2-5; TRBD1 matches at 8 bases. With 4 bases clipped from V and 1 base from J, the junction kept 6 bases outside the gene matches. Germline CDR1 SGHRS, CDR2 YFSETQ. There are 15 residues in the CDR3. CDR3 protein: CASSAGQGSQETQYF. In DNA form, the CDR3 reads TGCGCCAGCAGCGCCGGACAGGGCTCCCAAGAGACCCAGTACTTC.

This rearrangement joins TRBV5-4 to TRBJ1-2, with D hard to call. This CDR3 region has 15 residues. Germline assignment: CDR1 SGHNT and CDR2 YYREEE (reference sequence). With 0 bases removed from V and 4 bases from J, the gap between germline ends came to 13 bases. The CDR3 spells CASSLDRAAVYGYTF. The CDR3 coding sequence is TGTGCCAGCAGCTTGGATAGGGCGGCCGTCTATGGCTACACCTTC. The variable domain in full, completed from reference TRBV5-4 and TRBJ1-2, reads ETGVTQSPTHLIKTRGQQVTLRCSSQSGHNTVSWYQQALGQGPQFIFQYYREEENGRGNFPPRFSGLQFPNYSSELNVNALELDDSALYLCASSLDRAAVYGYTFGSGTRLTVV.

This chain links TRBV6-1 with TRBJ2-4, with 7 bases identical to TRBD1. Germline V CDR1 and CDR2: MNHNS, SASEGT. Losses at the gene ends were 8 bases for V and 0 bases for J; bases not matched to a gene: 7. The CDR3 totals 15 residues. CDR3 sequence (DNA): TGTGCCAGCGGGGGACAGTTTATAGCCAAAAACATTCAGTACTTC. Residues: CASGGQFIAKNIQYF.

The CDR3 protein is CASSLLGLTQYF. CDR3 bases: TGTGCCAGCAGTTTACTTGGGCTTACGCAGTATTTT. The V and J genes are TRBV27 and TRBJ2-3; D is ambiguous. CDR3 length: 12 amino acids. Trimming removed 2 bases at V and 8 bases at J, with 8 bases between. Germline V CDR1 and CDR2: MNHEY, SMNVEV (reference sequence).

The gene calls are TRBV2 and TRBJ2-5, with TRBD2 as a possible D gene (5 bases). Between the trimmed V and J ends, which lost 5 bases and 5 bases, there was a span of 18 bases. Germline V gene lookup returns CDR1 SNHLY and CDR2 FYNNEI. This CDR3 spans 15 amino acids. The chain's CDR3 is CASSQQRTARETQYF. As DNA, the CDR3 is TGTGCCAGCAGTCAACAAAGGACTGCCCGGGAGACCCAGTACTTC.

The CDR3 is CASSLGRTEAFF. The CDR3, as DNA: TGTGCCAGTAGTTTGGGGAGAACTGAAGCTTTCTTT. The chain uses TRBV19 and TRBJ1-1; D ambiguous. The CDR3 covers 12 residues. The V gene's germline CDR1 is LNHDA and CDR2 SQIVND (reference sequence). Trimming shortened V by 5 bases and J by 5 bases, and 9 bases separated the two germline ends.

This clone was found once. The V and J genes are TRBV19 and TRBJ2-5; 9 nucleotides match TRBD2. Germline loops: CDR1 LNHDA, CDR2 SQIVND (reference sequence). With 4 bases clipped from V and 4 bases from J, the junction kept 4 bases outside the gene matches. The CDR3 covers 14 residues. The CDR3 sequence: CASSTRTSAETQYF. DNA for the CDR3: TGTGCCAGTAGTACTAGGACTAGCGCAGAGACCCAGTACTTC.

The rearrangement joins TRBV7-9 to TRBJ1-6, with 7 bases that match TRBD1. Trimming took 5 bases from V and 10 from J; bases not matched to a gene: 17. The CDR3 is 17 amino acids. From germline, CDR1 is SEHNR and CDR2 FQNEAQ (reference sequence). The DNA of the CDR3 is TGTGCCAGCAGCCCATCCGGACAGGTTTCGGCCGGGTCACCCCTCCACTTT. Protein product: CASSPSGQVSAGSPLHF.